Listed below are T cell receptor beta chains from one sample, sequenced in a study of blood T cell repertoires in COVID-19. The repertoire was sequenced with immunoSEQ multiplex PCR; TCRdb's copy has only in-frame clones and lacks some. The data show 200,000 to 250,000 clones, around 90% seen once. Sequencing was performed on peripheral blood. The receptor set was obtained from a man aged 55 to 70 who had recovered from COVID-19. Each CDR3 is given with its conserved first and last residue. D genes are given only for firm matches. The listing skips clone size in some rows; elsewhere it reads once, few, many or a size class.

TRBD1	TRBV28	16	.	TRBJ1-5	TGTGCCAGCAGTTCCCGGGCGACAGGGGGCCGTCAGCCCCAGCATTTT	CASSSRATGGRQPQHF
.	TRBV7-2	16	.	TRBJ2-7	TGTGCCAGCAGCTTAGGATCGAGCGTTCCCTCCTACGAGCAGTACTTC	CASSLGSSVPSYEQYF
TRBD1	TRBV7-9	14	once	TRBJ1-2	TGTGCCAGCAGCCACCCACAGGGGAGCTATGGCTACACCTTC	CASSHPQGSYGYTF
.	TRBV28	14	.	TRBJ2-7	TGTGCCAGCCCCTCTACAGGCGGGATCGGCGAGCAGTACTTC	CASPSTGGIGEQYF
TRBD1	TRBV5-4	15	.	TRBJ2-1	TGTGCCAGCAGCTTAGAAGGGGGCGCGGACAATGAGCAGTTCTTC	CASSLEGGADNEQFF
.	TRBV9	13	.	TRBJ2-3	TGTGCCAGCAACCCGGCAGGGACAGATACGCAGTATTTT	CASNPAGTDTQYF
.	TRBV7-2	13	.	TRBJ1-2	TGTGCCAGCAGCCCGATCGGTAACTATGGCTACACCTTC	CASSPIGNYGYTF
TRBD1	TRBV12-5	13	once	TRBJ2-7	TGTGCTAGTGGTTCTGACAGGGGCCGCGAGCAGTACTTC	CASGSDRGREQYF
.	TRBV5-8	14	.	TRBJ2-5	TGTGCCAGCAGCAAGGGACTTACCCAAGAGACCCAGTACTTC	CASSKGLTQETQYF
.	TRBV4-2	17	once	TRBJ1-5	TGTGCCAGCAGCCAAGAAATGACGGCAGGGAGCAATCAGCCCCAGCATTTT	CASSQEMTAGSNQPQHF
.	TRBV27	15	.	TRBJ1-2	TGTGCCAGCAGAACACCGGACAGAGGCATCTATCGCTACACCTTC	CASRTPDRGIYRYTF
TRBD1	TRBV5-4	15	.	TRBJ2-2	TGTGCCAGCAGCGGGGACAGGGGGAACACCGGGGAGCTGTTTTTT	CASSGDRGNTGELFF
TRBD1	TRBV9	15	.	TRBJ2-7	TGTGCCAGCAGCGTGACCGGGACAGAGACTTACGAGCAGTACTTC	CASSVTGTETYEQYF
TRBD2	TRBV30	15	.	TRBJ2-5	TGTGCCTGGAGTACGGGGACTAGCGGACAAGAGACCCAGTACTTC	CAWSTGTSGQETQYF
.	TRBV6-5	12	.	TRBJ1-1	TGTGCCAGCAGCAGGGTTAACACTGAAGCTTTCTTT	CASSRVNTEAFF
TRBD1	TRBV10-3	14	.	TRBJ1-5	TGTGCCATCAGTCGCACAGGGGATAATCAGCCCCAGCATTTT	CAISRTGDNQPQHF
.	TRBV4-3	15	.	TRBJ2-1	TGCGCCAGCAGCCCGCAGGACACGGGCTACAATGAGCAGTTCTTC	CASSPQDTGYNEQFF